These T cell receptor beta chains were read from a single sample in a study of molecular identifiers for immune sequencing clone quantification. TCRdb passed the PCR reads through MiXCR, listing each CDR3 protein once. The sample gives roughly 320,000 distinct CDR3 sequences, roughly a quarter of which show up once; around 0.76% is in the top ten. Sequenced sample: naive CD8+ T cells from blood, with Jurkat cell RNA spiked in. The source is a human donor in good health. Some libraries in this study had Jurkat cell RNA spiked in. Both conserved end residues are part of each CDR3. A D gene is named only where the DNA matches it firmly. The size field is filled for only some rows; it gives once, few, many or a size class.

size: -
D: -
J: TRBJ2-5
V: TRBV6-2/TRBV6-3
DNA: TGTGCCAGCAGCTTCGGGCCGACCCAAGAGACCCAGTACTTC
CDR3: CASSFGPTQETQYF

size: many
D: -
J: TRBJ1-1
V: TRBV4-3
DNA: TGCGCCAGCAGCCAAGACCTGCGACAGCTGTACACTGAAGCTTTCTTT
CDR3: CASSQDLRQLYTEAFF

size: -
D: -
J: TRBJ2-1
V: TRBV7-9
DNA: TGTGCCAGCAGCTTGGGGAGTTTGTCCTACAATGAGCAGTTCTTC
CDR3: CASSLGSLSYNEQFF

size: many
D: -
J: TRBJ2-7
V: TRBV20-1
DNA: TGCAGTGCTAGTCAGGGTTGGCCTGAAGGGCAGTACTTC
CDR3: CSASQGWPEGQYF

size: few
D: TRBD1
J: TRBJ1-1
V: TRBV6-2/TRBV6-3
DNA: TGTGCCAGCAGTTCTCGACAGGGGGGCTACACTGAAGCTTTCTTT
CDR3: CASSSRQGGYTEAFF

size: -
D: -
J: TRBJ1-6
V: TRBV6-1
DNA: TGTGCCAGCAGGGTAGCCCGGGACCCTTATAATTCACCCCTCCACTTT
CDR3: CASRVARDPYNSPLHF

size: -
D: TRBD2
J: TRBJ2-5
V: TRBV5-1
DNA: TGCGCCTGCAGCTTGACTAGCGGGGGCGGAGAGACCCAGTACTTC
CDR3: CACSLTSGGGETQYF

size: many
D: -
J: TRBJ2-3
V: TRBV28
DNA: TGTGCCAGCAGCCGAAAAGGGGCGGTGGTGGGCACAGATACGCAGTATTTT
CDR3: CASSRKGAVVGTDTQYF

size: many
D: -
J: TRBJ2-7
V: TRBV28
DNA: TGTGCCAGCAAACCATTCCAGGAGTACGAGCAGTACTTC
CDR3: CASKPFQEYEQYF

size: many
D: TRBD2
J: TRBJ2-3
V: TRBV7-9
DNA: TGTGCCAGCAGCTCTTCCTTAGCGGGAGCCCTCGGCACAGATACGCAGTATTTT
CDR3: CASSSSLAGALGTDTQYF

size: few
D: -
J: TRBJ1-5
V: TRBV27
DNA: TGTGCCAGCAGTTTAGCCCCTTTGCACAGCCTAGCCGATCAGCCCCAGCATTTT
CDR3: CASSLAPLHSLADQPQHF

size: -
D: -
J: TRBJ1-5
V: TRBV4-1
DNA: TGCGCCAGCAGCCAAGATTTCCCCGATAGCAATCAGCCCCAGCATTTT
CDR3: CASSQDFPDSNQPQHF

size: few
D: -
J: TRBJ2-1
V: TRBV27
DNA: TGTGCCAGCAGTTTCGTCTTGCATGCCGATGAGCAGTTCTTC
CDR3: CASSFVLHADEQFF

size: -
D: TRBD2
J: TRBJ2-1
V: TRBV4-3
DNA: TGCGCCAGCAGCCATAGTAGCGGGAGTCACAATGAGCAGTTCTTC
CDR3: CASSHSSGSHNEQFF

size: many
D: -
J: TRBJ2-7
V: TRBV27
DNA: TGTGCCAGCAGAGGGGGACTCCACGAGCAGTACTTC
CDR3: CASRGGLHEQYF

size: -
D: -
J: TRBJ2-1
V: TRBV2
DNA: TGTGCCAGCACGACCGCTACAGGGATGGTAGAGACCCAGTTCTTC
CDR3: CASTTATGMVETQFF

size: -
D: -
J: TRBJ2-5
V: TRBV20-1
DNA: TGCAGTGCTGGCGGCGAGTACCAAGAGACCCGGTACTTC
CDR3: CSAGGEYQETRYF

size: -
D: -
J: TRBJ2-1
V: TRBV3-1
DNA: TGTGCCAGCAGCCAGGATCGCTCCCGCTACAATGAGCAGTTCTTC
CDR3: CASSQDRSRYNEQFF

size: many
D: -
J: TRBJ1-6
V: TRBV15
DNA: TGTGCCACCAGCAGTTTTCAGGCCAATTCACCCCTCCACTTT
CDR3: CATSSFQANSPLHF

size: many
D: -
J: TRBJ2-3
V: TRBV20-1
DNA: TGCAGTGCTAGAGCACCGGGACCATATACGAGCACAGATACGCAGTATTTT
CDR3: CSARAPGPYTSTDTQYF

size: many
D: -
J: TRBJ2-3
V: TRBV5-6
DNA: TGTGCCAGCAGCTTGATGGAAGATACGCAGTATTTT
CDR3: CASSLMEDTQYF

size: many
D: TRBD2
J: TRBJ2-1
V: TRBV7-2
DNA: TGTGCCAGCAGCAAAGGGACTAGCGGTCCTGCCGTTGAGCAGTTCTTC
CDR3: CASSKGTSGPAVEQFF

size: -
D: TRBD2
J: TRBJ2-3
V: TRBV7-6
DNA: TGTGCCAGCAGCCCTGATCTAGCGGACTATCAGGGAGATACGCTGTATTTT
CDR3: CASSPDLADYQGDTLYF

size: -
D: TRBD1
J: TRBJ1-1
V: TRBV12-3/TRBV12-4
DNA: TGTGCCAGCAAACCGGGACAGGGATTGATCAACACTGAAGCTTTCTTT
CDR3: CASKPGQGLINTEAFF

size: -
D: -
J: TRBJ2-7
V: TRBV7-9
DNA: TGTGCCAGCAGGATGAACGGGGACCGAGCCTACGAGCAGTACTTC
CDR3: CASRMNGDRAYEQYF

size: many
D: TRBD2
J: TRBJ2-7
V: TRBV6-5
DNA: TGTGCCAGCAGTTACTCAAGCGGGGGGGCCTACGAGCAGTACTTC
CDR3: CASSYSSGGAYEQYF

size: -
D: TRBD2
J: TRBJ2-4
V: TRBV7-2
DNA: TGTGCCAGCAGCTGGCTAGCGGGAGAGGGGTCCAAAAACATTCAGTACTTC
CDR3: CASSWLAGEGSKNIQYF

size: many
D: -
J: TRBJ2-5
V: TRBV27
DNA: TGTGCCAGCAGGGGTGGCGGAGGAGAGACCCAGTACTTC
CDR3: CASRGGGGETQYF

size: -
D: -
J: TRBJ1-1
V: TRBV27
DNA: TGTGCCAGCAGTAGCAGGGTCTCTCCGAACACTGAAGCTTTCTTT
CDR3: CASSSRVSPNTEAFF

size: many
D: TRBD1
J: TRBJ1-6
V: TRBV4-3
DNA: TGCGCCAGCAGCCCGGGACAGAATAATTCACCCCTCCACTTT
CDR3: CASSPGQNNSPLHF

size: few
D: -
J: TRBJ2-5
V: TRBV12-3/TRBV12-4
DNA: TGTGCCAGCAGTTTAGGATCCGCGGGGGCCTACCAAGAGACCCAGTACTTC
CDR3: CASSLGSAGAYQETQYF

size: many
D: TRBD1
J: TRBJ2-7
V: TRBV27
DNA: TGTGCCAGCAGTTTCTTCGGGACAGCTGAGCAGTACTTC
CDR3: CASSFFGTAEQYF

size: -
D: TRBD1
J: TRBJ1-5
V: TRBV14
DNA: TGTGCCAGCAGCCAAGAAGGCAGGGGGAGATATACGGGCAATCAGCCCCAGCATTTT
CDR3: CASSQEGRGRYTGNQPQHF

size: many
D: -
J: TRBJ1-1
V: TRBV5-6
DNA: TGTGCCAGCAGCTTGATGGGTGAAGCTTTCTTT
CDR3: CASSLMGEAFF

size: -
D: TRBD1
J: TRBJ2-2
V: TRBV19
DNA: TGTGCCAGTGCTATCGACAGGGTCACCGGGGAGCTGTTTTTT
CDR3: CASAIDRVTGELFF

size: many
D: -
J: TRBJ1-4
V: TRBV28
DNA: TGTGCCAGCAGCACCGGGAGGGCCCGGGAAAAACTGTTTTTT
CDR3: CASSTGRAREKLFF

size: -
D: -
J: TRBJ1-3
V: TRBV7-9
DNA: TGTGCCAGAACTCTAGGGGGCTCTGGAAACACCATATATTTT
CDR3: CARTLGGSGNTIYF

size: many
D: -
J: TRBJ2-3
V: TRBV6-2/TRBV6-3
DNA: TGTGCCAGCAGTTACGTCTCCAGGGTTCCAGATACGCAGTATTTT
CDR3: CASSYVSRVPDTQYF

size: -
D: -
J: TRBJ2-2
V: TRBV7-9
DNA: TGTGTCAGCCGCGCTTATGGAAACCCCGGGGAACTGTTTTTT
CDR3: CVSRAYGNPGELFF

size: -
D: -
J: TRBJ1-1
V: TRBV6-5
DNA: TGTGCCAGCAGTTACGATCAGGGAGGGACTGAAGCTTTCTTT
CDR3: CASSYDQGGTEAFF

size: once
D: TRBD1
J: TRBJ2-7
V: TRBV29-1
DNA: TGCAGCGTCGGGGACAGGGGAAGCTACGAGCAGTACTTC
CDR3: CSVGDRGSYEQYF

size: few
D: -
J: TRBJ1-5
V: TRBV5-1
DNA: TGCGCCAGCAGCTTGATGGGGTATATGGGTCAGCCCCAGCATTTT
CDR3: CASSLMGYMGQPQHF

size: once
D: -
J: TRBJ1-3
V: TRBV7-9
DNA: TGTGCCAGCAGCTTACCGAGACAGGCAGATTTTGGAAACACCATATATTTT
CDR3: CASSLPRQADFGNTIYF

size: few
D: -
J: TRBJ2-4
V: TRBV6-2/TRBV6-3
DNA: TGTGCCAGCAGTTACCGGGGACTTTTAACCAAAAACATTCAGTACTTC
CDR3: CASSYRGLLTKNIQYF

size: -
D: -
J: TRBJ2-6
V: TRBV4-2
DNA: TGTGCCAGCAGCCAAGAGGACTGGAGCTCTGGGGCCAACGTCCTGACTTTC
CDR3: CASSQEDWSSGANVLTF

size: few
D: -
J: TRBJ2-3
V: TRBV10-3
DNA: TGTGCCATCAGTGAGGGTCGCTACACAGATACGCAGTATTTT
CDR3: CAISEGRYTDTQYF

size: many
D: -
J: TRBJ1-1
V: TRBV5-1
DNA: TGCGCCAGCGGCACAGGGCTGAACACTGAAGCTTTCTTT
CDR3: CASGTGLNTEAFF

size: -
D: -
J: TRBJ1-5
V: TRBV6-5
DNA: TGTGCCAGCAGCGAAAGTACAGGCAAGCCCCAGCATTTT
CDR3: CASSESTGKPQHF

size: many
D: -
J: TRBJ1-1
V: TRBV11-2
DNA: TGTGCCAGCAGCTCTCGGCAGGTTGAAGCTTTCTTT
CDR3: CASSSRQVEAFF

size: many
D: -
J: TRBJ1-4
V: TRBV5-1
DNA: TGCGCCAGCAGCTTCCAGGGGCCAACTAATGAAAAACTGTTTTTT
CDR3: CASSFQGPTNEKLFF

size: -
D: TRBD1
J: TRBJ2-5
V: TRBV6-5
DNA: TGTGCCAGCAGCCCCCATCCGGGGACAGCAGGAACGGGGACCCAGTACTTC
CDR3: CASSPHPGTAGTGTQYF

size: -
D: TRBD1
J: TRBJ1-2
V: TRBV10-3
DNA: TGTGCCATCGCCGCCGGGACAGGGGTCTATGGCTACACCTTC
CDR3: CAIAAGTGVYGYTF

size: many
D: -
J: TRBJ2-5
V: TRBV2
DNA: TGTGCCAGCACCCGAAGTTTGGAGGTCCCACAAGAGACCCAGTACTTC
CDR3: CASTRSLEVPQETQYF

size: -
D: -
J: TRBJ2-7
V: TRBV7-9
DNA: TGTGCCAGCAGTTCCGGATATTTGACGGAGCAGTACTTC
CDR3: CASSSGYLTEQYF

size: -
D: TRBD2
J: TRBJ2-3
V: TRBV12-3/TRBV12-4
DNA: TGTGCCAGCAGCCCCGGGGGGGGCAGACATACGCAGTATTTT
CDR3: CASSPGGGRHTQYF